The T cell receptor (beta chain) described here comes from a study of blood T cell repertoires in COVID-19. Whole-study context: Both acute and convalescent COVID-19 samples were obtained from the United States, Italy and Spain. PBMCs, B-cell-depleted T cells, or T cells provided the cDNA or gDNA that made up the material.

V was trimmed by 3 bases and J by 12 bases, leaving 11 bases between them. The germline V gene encodes CDR1 DFQATT and CDR2 SNEGSKA (reference sequence). This CDR3 is 10 amino acids long. Per the authors' pipeline: Reference gene primer amplification in the assay estimated nucleated cell counts. Profiling relied on immunoSEQ multiplex PCR, and the TCRdb table lists in-frame clones only, not all of them. The V and J calls and clone size come from that table; D and trimming were worked out from the DNA. Here the sample spans approximately 220,000 clones, about 86% being singletons. The sequence came from a woman aged 60 to 75 with acute or convalescent COVID-19. The sequenced sample was peripheral blood. The rearrangement links TRBV20-1 to TRBJ1-1; D remains ambiguous. The CDR3 spells CSASQTFTFF. CDR3 sequence (DNA): TGCAGTGCTAGCCAGACATTCACTTTCTTT.